The 11 T cell receptor beta chains below were found in one sample sequenced in a study of blood T cells in healthy people across ages. Through a sample-barcoded 5' primer and a J-beta primer mix, a second PCR was run for 7 to 11 cycles. TCRdb used MiXCR to reprocess the 5' RACE reads, holding one entry per CDR3 protein. Of about 1.6 million distinct CDR3 sequences in the sample, 30% to 35% were seen once. Sequenced sample: blood. All receptors derive from a woman in her twenties or thirties in good health.

As for this clonotype: Since no conserved phenylalanine or tryptophan closes the CDR3, a read error is the likely cause. The chain couples TRBV6-5 to TRBJ2-3; maybe TRBD2 (6 bases). Per the germline V gene, CDR1 is MNHEY and CDR2 is SVGAGI. The CDR3 is 14 residues long. Trimming cost V 2 bases and J 4 bases, with 10 bases left between them. The CDR3 spells CASSYLTSADTQYV. For the CDR3, the DNA is TGTGCCAGCAGTTACCTGACTAGTGCAGATACGCAGTATGTT.

This clonotype was counted a single time. At one end, the junction sequence differs from germline, possibly due to a read error. The chain joins TRBV6-5 to TRBJ2-1; tentatively, D is TRBD1 (5 bases). This CDR3 contains 12 residues. CDR1 and CDR2 (germline): MNHEY, SVGAGI. The CDR3 bases are TGCGCCAGCAGTAACACAGGAAATGAGCAGTTCTTC. Its protein is CASSNTGNEQFF.

The chain is built from TRBV27 and TRBJ2-3; D gene uncertain. Germline V gene data show CDR1 as MNHEY and CDR2 as SMNVEV (reference sequence). The CDR3 covers 14 residues. V dropped 5 bases and J dropped 9 bases, with 18 bases sitting between them. Written as DNA, the CDR3 is TGTGCCAGCAGTCTGACTCTTCCCTCGCTCACGCAGTATTTT. This sequence encodes CASSLTLPSLTQYF.

This clonotype has more than one count but fewer than ten. The chain joins TRBV11-1 to TRBJ2-7; D might be TRBD2 (6 bases). The length of the CDR3 is 15 residues. Trimming took off 5 bases at V and 5 bases at J, with 19 bases between the two ends. Germline assignment: CDR1 SGHAT and CDR2 FQDESV (reference sequence). This CDR3 is CASSKAGGLVDEQYF. The CDR3 DNA reads as TGTGCCAGCAGCAAGGCCGGGGGTCTTGTCGACGAGCAGTACTTC. Variable domain in full (rest from reference TRBV11-1 and TRBJ2-7): EAEVAQSPRYKITEKSQAVAFWCDPISGHATLYWYRQILGQGPELLVQFQDESVVDDSQLPKDRFSAERLKGVDSTLKIQPAELGDSAMYLCASSKAGGLVDEQYFGPGTRLTVT.

The chain has TRBV12-3 or TRBV12-4 and TRBJ2-7; D gene unclear. This CDR3 contains 16 residues. V lost 1 base to trimming and J lost 2 bases, with 15 bases between them. DNA for the CDR3: TGTGCCAGCAGTTTAGGGGGATGTGGCAGACCCTACGAGCAGTACTTC. This codes for CASSLGGCGRPYEQYF.

The gene calls are TRBV4-1 and TRBJ2-5; D is perhaps TRBD2 (7 bases). The CDR3 is 18 residues long. The germline V and J ends were trimmed by 0 bases and 3 bases, with 20 bases remaining between them. The germline V gene has CDR1 MGHRA and CDR2 YSYEKL. The DNA for the CDR3 is TGCGCCAGCAGCCAAGAAGACCCCCATTGGGAGGGGGAAGAGACCCAGTACTTC. It specifies CASSQEDPHWEGEETQYF.

CDR3 nucleotide sequence: TGCGCCAGCAGCTGGAGTAGGGGGAAGCCCATAACCTACAATGAGCAGTTCTTC. The encoded protein is CASSWSRGKPITYNEQFF. The V and J genes are TRBV5-1 and TRBJ2-1; tentative D call: TRBD1 (6 bases). Germline V gives CDR1 SGHRS, CDR2 YFSETQ. Trimming took off 3 bases at V and 2 bases at J, with 21 bases between the two ends. The CDR3 extends over 18 amino acids.

This clonotype has just one count. This rearrangement joins TRBV11-1 to TRBJ1-2; D remains unclear. Germline V gene lookup returns CDR1 SGHAT and CDR2 FQDESV (reference sequence). The V and J ends lost 2 bases and 4 bases respectively, with 11 bases between them. CDR3 size: 14 residues. The CDR3, as DNA: TGTGCCAGCAGCTTATCCCCGATTGGCTATGGCTACACCTTC. Its protein product is CASSLSPIGYGYTF.

V is TRBV9 and J is TRBJ2-3; tentatively, D is TRBD2 (5 bases). The CDR3 is 16 amino acids. The germline CDR1 and CDR2 sequences are SGDLS and YYNGEE. V gave up 0 bases and J gave up 0 bases, with 11 bases separating them. The CDR3 DNA follows: TGTGCCAGCAGCGTAGATCCAGCGGCTAGCACAGATACGCAGTATTTT. Translated, it gives CASSVDPAASTDTQYF.

CDR3 protein: CASSLVASGVPELFF. In DNA, the CDR3 is TGCGCCAGCAGCTTGGTGGCTAGCGGGGTCCCGGAGCTGTTTTTT. The chain combines TRBV5-1 with TRBJ2-2; 9 bases fit TRBD2. The V gene end was trimmed by 0 bases and the J gene end by 10 bases; junction bases not matched to a gene: 7. The CDR3 contains 15 residues. CDR1 is SGHRS, CDR2 YFSETQ, per germline. The complete variable domain, with remaining parts taken from reference TRBV5-1 and TRBJ2-2, reads KAGVTQTPRYLIKTRGQQVTLSCSPISGHRSVSWYQQTPGQGLQFLFEYFSETQRNKGNFPGRFSGRQFSNSRSEMNVSTLELGDSALYLCASSLVASGVPELFFGEGSRLTVL.

The chain links TRBV29-1 to TRBJ2-3; 11 bases agree with TRBD1. CDR3 length: 14 amino acids. The V and J ends lost 6 bases and 8 bases, in that order; junction bases with no gene match: 10. From germline, CDR1 is SQVTM and CDR2 ANQGSEA. The DNA for the CDR3 is TGCAGCGTCGGGACAGGGGGGGCGTCAGGTACGCAGTATTTT. This gives the protein CSVGTGGASGTQYF.